One sample yielded the 14 T cell receptor beta chains listed below, sequenced in a study of T-cell reconstitution after alpha-beta-depleted transplantation in children. Using unique molecular identifiers, the investigators prepared the TCRbeta library. Each CDR3 protein gets one entry after TCRdb re-called the PCR reads with MiXCR. In the table there are about 610,000 distinct CDR3 sequences, approximately 10% of which are singletons. The input for sequencing was PBMCs from the stem cell graft donor, taken from the stem cell graft. The receptors were sampled from a human donor who donated a stem cell graft to a child with acute myeloid leukemia.

V is TRBV7-9 and J is TRBJ2-2; TRBD1 might be the D (5 bases). The CDR3 runs to 15 residues. Per the germline V gene, CDR1 is SEHNR and CDR2 is FQNEAQ (reference sequence). The V end lost 4 bases, the J end lost 0 bases, and 9 bases lay between the germline ends. In nucleotides, the CDR3 is TGTGCCAGCAGCTCCATGACAGCGAACACCGGGGAGCTGTTTTTT. Amino acids: CASSSMTANTGELFF. The whole variable domain, remainder taken from reference TRBV7-9 and TRBJ2-2, is DTGVSQNPRHKITKRGQNVTFRCDPISEHNRLYWYRQTLGQGPEFLTYFQNEAQLEKSRLLSDRFSAERPKGSFSTLEIQRTEQGDSAMYLCASSSMTANTGELFFGEGSRLTVL.

This clonotype has more than one count but fewer than ten. V and J are TRBV5-1 and TRBJ1-1; 9 nucleotides align to TRBD1. There are 15 residues in the CDR3. The V and J ends lost 0 bases and 6 bases, in that order; junction bases with no gene match: 6. Germline V lookup: CDR1 SGHRS, CDR2 YFSETQ. The DNA for the CDR3 is TGCGCCAGCAGCTTGGGGGGGACAGGGAAGGCTGAAGCTTTCTTT. It encodes CASSLGGTGKAEAFF.

The rearrangement links TRBV14 to TRBJ2-3; possibly TRBD2 for D (6 bases). Trimming pared 6 bases from V and 6 bases from J, leaving 7 bases between. This CDR3 comprises 11 residues. The germline gives CDR1 SGHDN, CDR2 FVKESK. The CDR3 loop reads CASRRGDTQYF. The CDR3 region has the DNA TGTGCCAGCAGACGGGGGGATACGCAGTATTTT.

A few counts support this clonotype. This chain connects TRBV3-1 to TRBJ1-3; no clear D gene. Trimming removed 2 bases from V and 2 bases from J, with 10 bases in between. Germline V gene lookup returns CDR1 LGHDT and CDR2 YNNKEL (reference sequence). The CDR3 runs 15 residues. CDR3 sequence (DNA): TGTGCCAGCAGCCAAAGTTGGCGAGCTGGAAACACCATATATTTT. This sequence encodes CASSQSWRAGNTIYF.

The genes are TRBV20-1 and TRBJ2-7; 13 bases fit TRBD2. Germline loops: CDR1 DFQATT, CDR2 SNEGSKA (reference sequence). CDR3 length equals 14 residues. V was clipped by 6 bases and J by 7 bases; unmatched bases: 9. CDR3 in amino acids: CSAAGTSGNREQYF. The CDR3 nucleotides are TGCAGTGCCGCAGGGACTAGCGGGAATAGGGAGCAGTACTTC.

This clonotype has a count of ten or more. This chain connects TRBV29-1 to TRBJ1-2; tentatively, D is TRBD1 (6 bases). Deletions cut 4 bases from V and 4 bases from J, with 16 bases between. Germline assignment: CDR1 SQVTM and CDR2 ANQGSEA. This CDR3 spans 14 amino acids. CDR3 in DNA: TGCAGCGTTGCCCCAACACAGGGAGGCTATGGCTACACCTTC. As protein: CSVAPTQGGYGYTF. Supplemented by reference TRBV29-1 and TRBJ1-2, the full variable domain reads SAVISQKPSRDICQRGTSLTIQCQVDSQVTMMFWYRQQPGQSLTLIATANQGSEATYESGFVIDKFPISRPNLTFSTLTVSNMSPEDSSIYLCSVAPTQGGYGYTFGSGTRLTVV.

This clonotype was detected only once. The chain carries TRBV20-1 and TRBJ2-1; 13 bases fit TRBD2. Germline V gene sequence: CDR1 DFQATT, CDR2 SNEGSKA (reference sequence). The V and J ends lost 3 bases and 8 bases, in that order; junction bases with no gene match: 13. CDR3 length: 17 residues. The CDR3 protein is CSARWAGLAGYMDEQFF. The CDR3 coding sequence is TGCAGTGCTAGGTGGGCGGGACTAGCGGGATATATGGATGAGCAGTTCTTC.

Many counts were recorded for this clonotype. The chain carries TRBV20-1 and TRBJ2-7; D may be TRBD1 or TRBD2 (5 bases each). This CDR3 is 13 amino acids long. Per the germline V gene, CDR1 is DFQATT and CDR2 is SNEGSKA (reference sequence). Trimming removed 3 bases at V and 0 bases at J, with 9 bases between. The DNA of the CDR3 is TGCAGTGCTAGGCCCGGGACCTCCTACGAGCAGTACTTC. It encodes CSARPGTSYEQYF.

The genes are TRBV7-9 and TRBJ2-5, with 7 positions matching TRBD1. CDR1 is SEHNR and CDR2 is FQNEAQ in the germline V gene (reference sequence). The CDR3 totals 16 residues. V gave up 6 bases and J gave up 5 bases; unmatched junction bases: 15. The CDR3: CASRGQLGRVWETQYF. The CDR3, as DNA: TGTGCCAGCAGGGGACAGTTGGGAAGAGTATGGGAGACCCAGTACTTC.

This sequence joins TRBV6-5 and TRBJ2-3; D unresolved. Germline V gives CDR1 MNHEY, CDR2 SVGAGI. Trimming pared 2 bases from V and 3 bases from J, leaving 6 bases between. The CDR3 sequence is 13 residues long. The DNA of the CDR3 is TGTGCCAGCAGTTACGAGACTACAGATACGCAGTATTTT. Protein product: CASSYETTDTQYF.

This CDR3 reads CASSLVDRSNQPQHF. DNA for the CDR3: TGTGCCAGCAGTTTGGTTGACAGGAGCAATCAGCCCCAGCATTTT. V and J are TRBV28 and TRBJ1-5; D is perhaps TRBD1 (6 bases). This CDR3 region has 15 residues. The germline gives CDR1 MDHEN, CDR2 SYDVKM. Trimming took 3 bases from V and 1 from J, leaving 10 bases between them.

Many counts were recorded for this clonotype. This CDR3 reads CASSLGGVNEQFF. The CDR3 coding sequence is TGTGCCAGCAGTTTGGGGGGTGTTAATGAGCAGTTCTTC. The chain employs TRBV12-3 or TRBV12-4 and TRBJ2-1; D may be TRBD2 (6 bases). The germline V and J ends were trimmed by 3 bases and 7 bases, with 10 bases remaining between them. The CDR3 covers 13 residues.

The V call is TRBV29-1, the J call TRBJ1-2; 8 positions agree with TRBD1. The CDR3 has 14 residues. Losses at the gene ends were 5 bases for V and 2 bases for J; bases not matched to a gene: 7. CDR1 is SQVTM and CDR2 is ANQGSEA in the germline V gene. CDR3 amino acids: CSVRQGARNYGYTF. CDR3 sequence (DNA): TGCAGCGTTAGGCAGGGGGCGCGGAACTATGGCTACACCTTC.

The CDR3 sequence is CSAKLGVGEQYF. The CDR3 region has the DNA TGCAGTGCTAAGTTGGGGGTGGGGGAGCAGTACTTC. The chain is built from TRBV20-1 and TRBJ2-7; the D gene could be TRBD1 or TRBD2 (5 bases each). The length of the CDR3 is 12 residues. V shed 4 bases and J shed 7 bases, with 14 bases lying between them. Per the germline V gene, CDR1 is DFQATT and CDR2 is SNEGSKA (reference sequence).